This TCR beta chain was identified during a study of beta chain features in type 1 diabetes. All of the isolated RNA was reverse transcribed, so expressed TCRB transcripts were sequenced. Clones were sequenced by immunoSEQ multiplex PCR, and TCRdb holds only the in-frame ones, with some missing. Here the sample spans 450,000 to 550,000 clones, 30% being singletons. Study-wide findings and caveats: Type 1 diabetes patients had VDJ junctions that carried fewer insertions and more deletions. The cDNA sequencing approach could over-represent high-TCR-expressing cells.

Using CD45RO/CCR7/CD25/CD127/CD95/CD27, CD4+ naive, central memory, regulatory and stem cell-like memory cells were sorted. Comment on this clone: Its antigen is as yet unknown.

This TCR derives from a man in his late teens or twenties in good health. Sequencing input: naive CD4+ T cells from blood.

CDR3 residues: CSAQAAYNEQFF. Here the CDR3 DNA reads TGCAGCGCGCAAGCGGCCTACAATGAGCAGTTCTTC. The genes are TRBV29-1 and TRBJ2-1; tentative D call: TRBD2 (5 bases). This CDR3 contains 12 residues. CDR1 is SQVTM and CDR2 is ANQGSEA in the germline V gene. V lost 7 bases and J lost 2, with 9 bases in between.